This passage covers 24 T cell receptor beta chains from one sample sequenced in a study of blood T cell repertoires in COVID-19. Method: immunoSEQ multiplex PCR; TCRdb's copy keeps in-frame clones and lacks some. The sample contains about 49,000 clones, approximately 80% of which appear only once. The specimen was peripheral blood. These receptors all come from a man aged 70-80 years with active or convalescent COVID-19.

The chain uses TRBV5-6 and TRBJ1-1; D uncertain. Looked up from germline, CDR1 is SGHDT and CDR2 is YYEEEE. V dropped 0 bases and J dropped 1 base, with 4 bases sitting between them. This CDR3 is built from 13 residues. CDR3 loop: CASSLGRNTEAFF. CDR3 nucleotides: TGTGCCAGCAGCTTGGGGAGGAACACTGAAGCTTTCTTT.

The chain joins TRBV4-1 to TRBJ2-3, with D perhaps TRBD1 (7 bases). The CDR3 has 15 amino acids. V was shortened by 2 bases and J by 5 bases, with 14 bases between the two germline ends. Germline V CDR1 and CDR2: MGHRA, YSYEKL. The DNA of the CDR3 is TGCGCCAGCAGCCAACACGGGACAGCGGGAGATACGCAGTATTTT. The encoded protein is CASSQHGTAGDTQYF.

V and J are TRBV5-1 and TRBJ1-5, with 8 bases matching TRBD1. Germline trimming cut 4 bases from V and 3 bases from J; bases unmatched to any gene: 6. The germline gives CDR1 SGHRS, CDR2 YFSETQ. The CDR3 runs 15 residues. The CDR3 bases are TGCGCCAGCAGCAAGGGGACAGGCAACAATCAGCCCCAGCATTTT. Translating it yields CASSKGTGNNQPQHF.

The CDR3 region is CASTPSTDTQYF. CDR3 nucleotides: TGTGCCAGCACCCCGAGCACAGATACGCAGTATTTT. The chain recombines TRBV7-9 with TRBJ2-3; D uncertain. Germline CDR1 is SEHNR and CDR2 is FQNEAQ (reference sequence). With 7 bases removed from V and 0 bases from J, the gap between germline ends came to 5 bases. CDR3 length equals 12 residues.

This clone was seen once. This rearrangement joins TRBV28 to TRBJ2-5; 10 nucleotides agree with TRBD2. V trimming: 5 bases; J trimming: 5 bases; junction bases outside the gene matches: 14. CDR3 length: 17 amino acids. Germline V gene lookup returns CDR1 MDHEN and CDR2 SYDVKM. CDR3 protein: CASSPKLMTGLAETQYF. DNA for the CDR3: TGTGCCAGCAGTCCAAAGTTAATGACGGGACTAGCGGAGACCCAGTACTTC.

V is TRBV28 and J is TRBJ1-1, with D perhaps TRBD1 (6 bases). CDR1 MDHEN and CDR2 SYDVKM come from the germline V gene. Trimming pared 11 bases from V and 11 bases from J, leaving 21 bases between. The CDR3 is 12 residues long. The CDR3 reads CAWGQGTLGAFF. DNA for the CDR3: TGTGCCTGGGGGCAGGGTACCCTTGGGGCTTTCTTT.

The chain is built from TRBV7-2 and TRBJ2-2, with TRBD1 matching over 7 bases. Per the germline V gene, CDR1 is SGHTA and CDR2 is FQGNSA. This CDR3 spans 15 amino acids. V gave up 5 bases and J gave up 1 base; unmatched junction bases: 4. The CDR3 sequence: CASSTRQGNTGELFF. The CDR3 DNA follows: TGTGCCAGCAGCACCAGACAGGGGAACACCGGGGAGCTGTTTTTT.

The rearrangement uses TRBV5-1 and TRBJ2-5, with 10 bases lining up with TRBD2. Germline CDR1 reads SGHRS; CDR2 reads YFSETQ. V gave up 3 bases and J gave up 0 bases; unmatched junction bases: 2. The CDR3 is made up of 15 amino acids. CDR3 sequence reads: CASSSLAGHQETQYF. The CDR3, as DNA: TGCGCCAGCAGCTCACTAGCGGGACACCAAGAGACCCAGTACTTC.

This rearrangement joins TRBV2 to TRBJ2-2, with TRBD1 matching 7 bases. This CDR3 has 14 residues. The germline V gene encodes CDR1 SNHLY and CDR2 FYNNEI. V dropped 7 bases and J dropped 7; count of bases not matched to a gene: 9. CDR3 sequence: CASKQQGMSGELFF. In DNA form, the CDR3 reads TGTGCCAGCAAGCAACAGGGGATGAGCGGGGAGCTGTTTTTT.

This chain links TRBV6-2 or TRBV6-3 with TRBJ2-7; 8 positions agree with TRBD1. The germline CDR1 and CDR2 sequences are MNHEY and SVGEGT. CDR3 length: 16 amino acids. Germline trimming cut 5 bases from V and 0 bases from J; bases unmatched to any gene: 9. CDR3 protein: CASSSPGQGVSYEQYF. CDR3 nucleotide sequence: TGTGCCAGCAGTAGTCCCGGACAGGGAGTCTCCTACGAGCAGTACTTC.

This chain connects TRBV18 to TRBJ2-3; 9 bases are a match to TRBD1. CDR3 length: 15 residues. CDR1 and CDR2 from the germline V gene are KGHSH and LQKENI. The ends lost 5 bases at V and 1 base at J; junction bases unmatched: 4. The CDR3 sequence: CASSFRTGGTDTQYF. CDR3 DNA: TGTGCCAGCTCATTTCGGACAGGGGGCACAGATACGCAGTATTTT.

The rearrangement uses TRBV5-1 and TRBJ2-3; 9 nucleotides match TRBD2. Trimming took 1 base from V and 4 from J; bases not matched to a gene: 7. Germline-derived CDR1 and CDR2 are SGHRS and YFSETQ. The CDR3 has 16 residues. This chain's CDR3 is CASSLLAGGRSDTQYF. In DNA, the CDR3 is TGCGCCAGCAGCTTGTTGGCGGGGGGGCGGTCAGATACGCAGTATTTT.

V gene TRBV3-1 (or the pseudogene TRBV3-2) combines with J gene TRBJ2-7, with TRBD2 as a possible D gene (5 bases). Germline V gives CDR1 LGHDT, CDR2 YNNKEL (reference sequence). With 2 bases removed from V and 4 bases from J, the gap between germline ends came to 12 bases. This CDR3 has 14 amino acids. CDR3 in DNA: TGTGCCAGCAGCCAATCTCCTAGCCAGTACGAGCAGTACTTC. Translated: CASSQSPSQYEQYF.

The chain joins TRBV19 to TRBJ1-5; TRBD1 agrees at 8 bases. V gave up 6 bases and J gave up 6 bases; unmatched junction bases: 16. Germline CDR1 reads LNHDA; CDR2 reads SQIVND (reference sequence). The CDR3 extends over 17 amino acids. The CDR3 here is CASRRSFRDRPTQPQHF. The DNA of the CDR3 is TGTGCCAGTAGACGGAGTTTCCGGGACAGGCCGACTCAGCCCCAGCATTTT.

This chain joins TRBV4-3 and TRBJ1-3; D gene ambiguous. Germline V lookup: CDR1 LGHNA, CDR2 YSLEER. The CDR3 runs 15 residues. Trimming took 1 base from V and 8 from J, leaving 15 bases between them. CDR3 DNA sequence: TGCGCCAGCAGCCAAGGAAGAGGGTGGGGAGACACCATATATTTT. Protein: CASSQGRGWGDTIYF.

CDR3 coding DNA: TGTGCCAGCAGTTACGGGGGGACTATTCAAGAGACCCAGTACTTC. It is translated as CASSYGGTIQETQYF. V usage is TRBV6-2 or TRBV6-3 and J usage is TRBJ2-5; 7 bases are shared with TRBD2. Germline V gene data show CDR1 as MNHEY and CDR2 as SVGEGT. The V gene end was trimmed by 2 bases and the J gene end by 2 bases; junction bases not matched to a gene: 5. There are 15 residues in the CDR3.

This chain connects TRBV19 to TRBJ1-3, with TRBD1 identical over 9 bases. CDR1 is LNHDA, CDR2 SQIVND, per germline (reference sequence). This CDR3 has 18 amino acids. The V segment lost 4 bases and the J segment 2 bases; nucleotides outside the gene matches: 12. This chain's CDR3 is CASSTGTGFGYPGNTIYF. CDR3 bases: TGTGCCAGTAGTACGGGGACAGGGTTTGGGTACCCTGGAAACACCATATATTTT. Supplemented by reference TRBV19 and TRBJ1-3, the full variable domain reads DGGITQSPKYLFRKEGQNVTLSCEQNLNHDAMYWYRQDPGQGLRLIYYSQIVNDFQKGDIAEGYSVSREKKESFPLTVTSAQKNPTAFYLCASSTGTGFGYPGNTIYFGEGSWLTVV.

The rearrangement joins TRBV28 to TRBJ2-3; TRBD2 aligns across 7 bases. The CDR3 is 17 amino acids. Per germline, CDR1 MDHEN and CDR2 SYDVKM. V lost 5 bases to trimming and J lost 2 bases; unmatched junction nucleotides: 13. The CDR3 reads CASSVLVGGGPTDTQYF. CDR3 in DNA: TGTGCCAGCAGTGTCCTGGTAGGCGGGGGACCCACAGATACGCAGTATTTT.

This chain links TRBV18 with TRBJ2-3; D is unresolved. Trimming cost V 3 bases and J 2 bases, with 15 bases left between them. The CDR3 extends over 16 amino acids. Per germline, CDR1 KGHSH and CDR2 LQKENI. The CDR3, as DNA: TGTGCCAGCTCACCTGGGCCCCCAGTAAACACAGATACGCAGTATTTT. It specifies CASSPGPPVNTDTQYF.

The rearrangement uses TRBV27 and TRBJ2-3; 11 bases are a match to TRBD2. The ends lost 5 bases at V and 7 bases at J; junction bases unmatched: 11. Germline CDR1 is MNHEY and CDR2 is SMNVEV (reference sequence). The CDR3 contains 16 residues. Written as DNA, the CDR3 is TGTGCCAGCAGTCCTCGACAGACTAGCGGGGTAAATACGCAGTATTTT. Translating it yields CASSPRQTSGVNTQYF.

This clone was detected once. The chain links TRBV6-5 to TRBJ2-1; 9 bases fit TRBD2. Germline values: CDR1 MNHEY, CDR2 SVGAGI. The length of the CDR3 is 14 residues. V lost 2 bases, J lost 8 bases, and 4 bases stayed unmatched. The CDR3 here is CASSYGTSNDEQFF. In DNA form, the CDR3 reads TGTGCCAGCAGTTACGGGACTAGCAACGATGAGCAGTTCTTC.

This chain uses TRBV6-5 with TRBJ2-1; weak D call: TRBD1 (5 bases). The CDR3 contains 13 residues. V shed 10 bases and J shed 3 bases, with 13 bases lying between them. CDR1 is MNHEY, CDR2 SVGAGI, per germline. CDR3 coding DNA: TGTGCCACGGACAATCTGGACTACAATGAGCAGTTCTTC. Translating it yields CATDNLDYNEQFF.

The CDR3 protein is CASSLEGGEYF. In DNA form, the CDR3 reads TGTGCCAGCAGCTTAGAAGGGGGGGAGTACTTC. This chain uses TRBV7-9 with TRBJ2-7; tentative D call: TRBD2 (7 bases). This CDR3 comprises 11 residues. Germline V gene data show CDR1 as SEHNR and CDR2 as FQNEAQ (reference sequence). Trimming pared 1 base from V and 11 bases from J, leaving 9 bases between.

The J gene is TRBJ2-5, the V gene TRBV7-2; 7 bases align to TRBD1. This CDR3 spans 14 amino acids. Trimming removed 4 bases from V and 5 bases from J; junction bases left unmatched: 7. The germline gives CDR1 SGHTA, CDR2 FQGNSA. The CDR3 protein is CASSSFGRGETQYF. The CDR3 DNA reads as TGTGCCAGCAGCTCCTTTGGCAGGGGGGAGACCCAGTACTTC.